The 14 T cell receptor beta chains below all came from one sample that was sequenced in a study of shared clonotypes between healthy human individuals. Naive CD8 populations comprised CD45RO-negative cells positively selected for CCR7, excluding terminally differentiated effector memory CD45RA+ cells. Measured with immunoSEQ multiplex PCR; TCRdb has only the in-frame clones, and not every one. This table has about 2.1 million clones, 85% to 95% appearing once. Specimen: naive CD8+ T cells from PBMCs. The receptors were gathered from a man aged 18 to 29 in good health. Some clones in this sample may be carry-over from other donors' samples.

As to this clone: The sample holds other DNA sequences that translate to the same CDR3. The rearrangement joins TRBV7-2 to TRBJ1-1; a possible D gene is TRBD1 (5 bases). Per germline, CDR1 SGHTA and CDR2 FQGNSA. V lost 5 bases, J lost 5 bases, and 9 bases lay in between. CDR3 length: 12 amino acids. Here the CDR3 DNA reads TGTGCCAGCAGCCCGCGGGGGACTGAAGCTTTCTTT. It encodes CASSPRGTEAFF. The complete variable domain, with remaining parts taken from reference TRBV7-2 and TRBJ1-1, reads GAGVSQSPSNKVTEKGKDVELRCDPISGHTALYWYRQSLGQGLEFLIYFQGNSAPDKSGLPSDRFSAERTGGSVSTLTIQRTQQEDSAVYLCASSPRGTEAFFGQGTRLTVV.

Comments on this clone: The sample holds other DNA sequences that translate to the same CDR3. The chain links TRBV19 to TRBJ2-7; 8 nucleotides line up with TRBD1. Germline lookup yields CDR1 LNHDA and CDR2 SQIVND (reference sequence). CDR3 size: 14 residues. V was pared by 3 bases and J by 3 bases, with 4 bases of the junction left unmatched. In DNA form, the CDR3 reads TGTGCCAGTAGTATCGGGACAGGAAACTACGAGCAGTACTTC. As protein: CASSIGTGNYEQYF. Complete variable domain (other parts from reference TRBV19 and TRBJ2-7): DGGITQSPKYLFRKEGQNVTLSCEQNLNHDAMYWYRQDPGQGLRLIYYSQIVNDFQKGDIAEGYSVSREKKESFPLTVTSAQKNPTAFYLCASSIGTGNYEQYFGPGTRLTVT.

This chain uses TRBV12-5 with TRBJ2-7; a weak D match, TRBD1 (6 bases). The V gene's germline CDR1 is LGHNT and CDR2 FRNRAP. V lost 6 bases, J lost 4 bases, and 10 bases lay in between. This CDR3 is 12 amino acids long. CDR3 region: CASGQGWYEQYF. The DNA for the CDR3 is TGTGCTAGTGGACAGGGATGGTACGAGCAGTACTTC.

CDR3 loop: CASSQAPPGTVNTEAFF. The CDR3 region has the DNA TGTGCCAGCAGCCAAGCACCCCCCGGGACGGTGAACACTGAAGCTTTCTTT. The V gene is TRBV4-2, the J gene TRBJ1-1, with D perhaps TRBD1 (5 bases). CDR1 LGHNA and CDR2 YNFKEQ come from the germline V gene. The CDR3 has 17 residues. The V end lost 1 base, the J end lost 0 bases, and 15 bases lay between the germline ends.

This CDR3 is CASSTVEGAHEQYF. DNA of the CDR3: TGTGCCAGCAGCACGGTTGAAGGGGCCCACGAGCAGTACTTC. The V call is TRBV7-9, the J call TRBJ2-7; possible D gene TRBD1, 5 bases. In germline, CDR1 is SEHNR, CDR2 FQNEAQ (reference sequence). The CDR3 consists of 14 residues. V was trimmed by 5 bases and J by 5 bases, leaving 16 bases between them.

Regarding this clone: One end of the junction fails to match germline, which may point to a read error. This chain connects TRBV7-3 to TRBJ1-1, with TRBD1 as a possible D gene (5 bases). This CDR3 has 15 residues. Germline CDR1 and CDR2: SGHTA and FQGTGA. Written as DNA, the CDR3 is TGTGCCAGCAGCCTAACAATCGGGGGGAACACTGAAGCTTTCTTT. This sequence encodes CASSLTIGGNTEAFF.

The chain couples TRBV30 to TRBJ2-5, with TRBD1 as a possible D gene (6 bases). Trimming took off 3 bases at V and 1 base at J, with 15 bases between the two ends. Germline assignment: CDR1 GTSNPN and CDR2 SVGIG (reference sequence). This CDR3 region has 15 residues. This CDR3 is CAWRPGTTGQETQYF. DNA of the CDR3: TGTGCCTGGAGGCCGGGGACAACGGGCCAAGAGACCCAGTACTTC.

The chain links TRBV27 to TRBJ2-7; 8 nucleotides align to TRBD2. CDR3 length: 15 residues. V dropped 5 bases and J dropped 2; count of bases not matched to a gene: 8. Germline-derived CDR1 and CDR2 are MNHEY and SMNVEV (reference sequence). This CDR3 is CASSPEGRGAYEQYF. CDR3 nucleotide sequence: TGTGCCAGCAGTCCGGAAGGGCGGGGGGCCTACGAGCAGTACTTC.

DNA for the CDR3: TGTGCCAGCAGTCTGGGTGGCAGTGCAACTAATGAAAAACTGTTTTTT. This translates into CASSLGGSATNEKLFF. The chain links TRBV28 to TRBJ1-4; unclear D gene. Germline V CDR1 and CDR2: MDHEN, SYDVKM. The CDR3 sequence is 16 residues long. The V end lost 5 bases, the J end lost 0 bases, and 13 bases lay between the germline ends.

The chain joins TRBV6-5 to TRBJ1-3, with D unresolved. Germline assignment: CDR1 MNHEY and CDR2 SVGAGI. Trimming removed 8 bases from V and 1 base from J, with 9 bases in between. The CDR3 is 13 amino acids. As DNA, the CDR3 is TGTGCCAGCTGGGAGGGTTCTGGAAACACCATATATTTT. Translating gives CASWEGSGNTIYF.

The gene calls are TRBV5-1 and TRBJ2-5; TRBD2 matches at 7 bases. The junction had 14 bases not matched to a gene; V was cut back by 2 bases and J by 4 bases. This CDR3 is built from 17 residues. The germline V gene encodes CDR1 SGHRS and CDR2 YFSETQ. CDR3 loop: CASSFPLPGEGGETQYF. As DNA, the CDR3 is TGCGCCAGCAGCTTCCCCCTCCCCGGGGAGGGCGGAGAGACCCAGTACTTC.

The gene calls are TRBV2 and TRBJ2-7; no definite D call. The CDR3 spans 13 residues. V was shortened by 5 bases and J by 0 bases, with 8 bases between the two germline ends. Per germline, CDR1 SNHLY and CDR2 FYNNEI. In nucleotides, the CDR3 is TGTGCCAGCAGTCCGAGCACCTCCTACGAGCAGTACTTC. Translated: CASSPSTSYEQYF.

The genes are TRBV28 and TRBJ2-7, with 9 bases that match TRBD2. The trim removed 7 bases at V and 4 bases at J, leaving 5 bases unmatched. The CDR3 is 13 amino acids. Germline-derived CDR1 and CDR2 are MDHEN and SYDVKM. The CDR3 nucleotides read TGTGCCAGCACGGCTAGCGGGACTTACGAGCAGTACTTC. Amino acids: CASTASGTYEQYF.

The genes are TRBV14 and TRBJ1-2; unclear D gene. Germline V lookup: CDR1 SGHDN, CDR2 FVKESK. The CDR3 extends over 15 amino acids. The V gene lost 4 bases and the J gene lost 4 bases, with 16 bases spanning the gap. CDR3: CASSPTAGVAYGYTF. DNA for the CDR3: TGTGCCAGCAGCCCCACAGCCGGGGTGGCCTATGGCTACACCTTC. Full variable domain (remainder filled in from reference TRBV14 and TRBJ1-2): EAGVTQFPSHSVIEKGQTVTLRCDPISGHDNLYWYRRVMGKEIKFLLHFVKESKQDESGMPNNRFLAERTGGTYSTLKVQPAELEDSGVYFCASSPTAGVAYGYTFGSGTRLTVV.